These T cell receptor beta chains were read from a single sample in a study of cytomegalovirus exposure and HLA in healthy donors. Measured with immunoSEQ multiplex PCR; TCRdb has only the in-frame clones, and not every one. The table records around 190,000 clones, 65% to 85% of them present only once. The sample consisted of PBMCs. The receptors come from a female donor in good health and CMV-seronegative. The conserved cysteine and the conserved F or W are not part of the CDR3 here. For some rows the clone size is stated as once, few or many, or as a class when expanded; others skip it.

CDR3aa: ASRPTDRGLYEQY
v_gene: TRBV6-1
abundance: NA
j_gene: TRBJ2-7

CDR3aa: ASSVTGVYNEQF
v_gene: TRBV9
abundance: NA
j_gene: TRBJ2-1

CDR3aa: ASSETRAEQETQY
v_gene: TRBV2
abundance: once
j_gene: TRBJ2-5

CDR3aa: ATLVSGSKEEQF
v_gene: TRBV10-3
abundance: NA
j_gene: TRBJ2-1

CDR3aa: ASSPVSVGLGPLH
v_gene: TRBV4-1
abundance: NA
j_gene: TRBJ1-6

CDR3aa: ASSGPLGQAYEQY
v_gene: TRBV28
abundance: NA
j_gene: TRBJ2-7

CDR3aa: ASSRSWTGQGYEQY
v_gene: TRBV7-9
abundance: NA
j_gene: TRBJ2-7

CDR3aa: ASSLGQVNSPLH
v_gene: TRBV7-9
abundance: few
j_gene: TRBJ1-6

CDR3aa: ASSLSGTSGVEQF
v_gene: TRBV9
abundance: NA
j_gene: TRBJ2-1

CDR3aa: ASSKANEQF
v_gene: TRBV7-8
abundance: NA
j_gene: TRBJ2-1

CDR3aa: ASNEPGRPYEQY
v_gene: TRBV11-1
abundance: NA
j_gene: TRBJ2-7